The rows below give T cell receptor beta chains drawn from one sample of a study of monozygotic twins with inflammatory bowel disease. No DNA is given; TCRdb re-called the 5' RACE reads and lists each CDR3 protein once. The sample totals 350,000 to 400,000 distinct CDR3 sequences. The sequenced material came from blood. The receptors stem from a human donor with ulcerative colitis or Crohn's disease, or a healthy co-twin of an affected twin (not recorded which). Each CDR3 is given with its conserved first and last residue.

J | V | CDR3
TRBJ1-3 | TRBV7-2 | CASSLGAGPGNTIYF
TRBJ1-2 | TRBV7-9 | CASSFTGQGLANYGYTF
TRBJ2-3 | TRBV5-1 | CASSPFMSTDTQYF
TRBJ2-5 | TRBV4-1 | CASSQDGLGSGEETQYF
TRBJ2-1 | TRBV9 | CASSVLTGGDNEQFF
TRBJ2-7 | TRBV4-1 | CASSPGRGQAGSYEQYF
TRBJ2-1 | TRBV12-3/TRBV12-4 | CASNPSGGAYNEQFF
TRBJ2-3 | TRBV7-9 | CASSLTGGLDTQYF
TRBJ1-5 | TRBV6-5 | CASSYRQDSNQPQHF
TRBJ2-5 | TRBV29-1 | CSVARGPRETQYF
TRBJ2-7 | TRBV5-6 | CASSLDRGYEQYF
TRBJ1-2 | TRBV5-5 | CASSGPLVEWYGYTF
TRBJ2-1 | TRBV29-1 | CSFGTSGGPSYNEQFF
TRBJ1-5 | TRBV6-2/TRBV6-3 | CASSSPWSNQPQHF
TRBJ1-5 | TRBV11-2 | CASSLDRVHQPQHF
TRBJ2-7 | TRBV28 | CASSRQARSYEQYF
TRBJ1-2 | TRBV7-2 | CASSGFTRYGYTF
TRBJ2-5 | TRBV20-1 | CSAGTSGYQETQYF
TRBJ1-2 | TRBV5-1 | CASSLDGNGYTF
TRBJ2-3 | TRBV5-6 | CASSLLQASTDTQYF
TRBJ2-2 | TRBV27 | CASSARPSPNTGELFF
TRBJ2-7 | TRBV5-1 | CASRVDSSYEQYF
TRBJ2-5 | TRBV20-1 | CSAKPGQGVRETQYF
TRBJ2-7 | TRBV5-1 | CASSERTGVTYEQYF
TRBJ2-3 | TRBV5-4 | CASSSGLQAGGLTDTQYF
TRBJ1-5 | TRBV7-6 | CASSLGSGNGQPQHF
TRBJ2-5 | TRBV28 | CASSYDGQFQETQYF
TRBJ2-4 | TRBV20-1 | CSARDRRLGEGDIQYF
TRBJ1-2 | TRBV29-1 | CSVTMPGGGDGYTF
TRBJ1-5 | TRBV20-1 | CSAPPGGQALRNQPQHF
TRBJ2-6 | TRBV12-3/TRBV12-4 | CASSFSLGLPSSGANVLTF
TRBJ1-1 | TRBV19 | CASSIGGLNTEAFF
TRBJ2-2 | TRBV5-4 | CASRPISGTSDHGELFF
TRBJ1-2 | TRBV5-6 | CASSLNRDVYTF
TRBJ2-7 | TRBV4-1 | CASSWTGDSYEQYF
TRBJ1-2 | TRBV7-2 | CASRLTGGNYGYTF
TRBJ2-7 | TRBV7-2 | CASSLVRDRVNEQYF
TRBJ2-1 | TRBV7-8 | CASSAPAPGQFF
TRBJ2-7 | TRBV5-5 | CASSPRGGLTYEQYF
TRBJ2-1 | TRBV11-2 | CASTTWLADSYNEQFF
TRBJ1-3 | TRBV5-4 | CASSLVPGSSGNTIYF
TRBJ2-3 | TRBV12-3/TRBV12-4 | CASSWGGGRTDTQYF
TRBJ1-5 | TRBV5-1 | CASSFSDGSNQPQHF
TRBJ2-2 | TRBV12-3/TRBV12-4 | CASSRTGGRSSNTGELFF
TRBJ1-5 | TRBV4-2 | CASSQDLYLESSQQPQHF
TRBJ2-7 | TRBV3-1 | CASSQDRGGNEQYF
TRBJ2-3 | TRBV4-2 | CASSQVLGTGDTQYF
TRBJ2-1 | TRBV15 | CATSRDPRSYNEQFF
TRBJ1-1 | TRBV3-1 | CASSRTGVTEAFF
TRBJ1-1 | TRBV9 | CASSVGVGGGGTNTEAFF
TRBJ1-1 | TRBV12-3/TRBV12-4 | CASSDRQGAGDTEAFF
TRBJ1-3 | TRBV29-1 | CSVESASGNTIYF
TRBJ1-4 | TRBV12-3/TRBV12-4 | CASSTYSSTNEKLFF
TRBJ1-1 | TRBV20-1 | CSARRGSVLAEAFF
TRBJ1-2 | TRBV7-2 | CASSPQGSGYTF
TRBJ1-6 | TRBV6-5 | CASSYKSWGTSSPLHF
TRBJ1-1 | TRBV12-3/TRBV12-4 | CASSSPPTGLNTEAFF
TRBJ2-7 | TRBV5-1 | CASSAVGTGIYEQYF
TRBJ2-5 | TRBV4-2 | CASSHFDRGQETQYF
TRBJ2-7 | TRBV5-1 | CASSIAGGRSYEQYF